One sample yielded the 26 T cell receptor beta chains listed below, sequenced in a study of blood T cell repertoires in COVID-19. Some clones are missing from TCRdb's copy, which holds only in-frame ones; the method was immunoSEQ multiplex PCR. The repertoire holds about 28,000 clones, 90% to 95% seen once, with 0.75% to 0.85% in the top ten. Sequencing was carried out using peripheral blood. These receptors were taken from a woman in her 70s with COVID-19, enrolled during active disease.

This clone was observed once. The chain is built from TRBV3-1 (or the pseudogene TRBV3-2) and TRBJ1-1; D is possibly TRBD1 (6 bases). The CDR3 is 17 residues long. The V end was cut by 1 base, the J end by 1 base, with 16 bases between. Germline V gene data show CDR1 as LGHDT and CDR2 as YNNKEL (reference sequence). The CDR3 loop is CASSQGDRSQANTEAFF. CDR3 sequence (DNA): TGTGCCAGCAGCCAAGGAGACAGGAGTCAAGCGAACACTGAAGCTTTCTTT.

The chain employs TRBV19 and TRBJ1-5; maybe TRBD1 (6 bases). This CDR3 contains 14 residues. The germline CDR1 and CDR2 sequences are LNHDA and SQIVND (reference sequence). V was shortened by 4 bases and J by 11 bases, with 18 bases between the two germline ends. The CDR3: CASSNRDTLAAQHF. In DNA form, the CDR3 reads TGTGCCAGTAGTAACCGGGACACCCTCGCGGCCCAGCATTTT. Complete variable domain (other parts from reference TRBV19 and TRBJ1-5): DGGITQSPKYLFRKEGQNVTLSCEQNLNHDAMYWYRQDPGQGLRLIYYSQIVNDFQKGDIAEGYSVSREKKESFPLTVTSAQKNPTAFYLCASSNRDTLAAQHFGDGTRLSIL.

The chain combines TRBV6-5 with TRBJ2-7, with 8 bases identical to TRBD2. Germline loops: CDR1 MNHEY, CDR2 SVGAGI. The ends lost 5 bases at V and 3 bases at J; junction bases unmatched: 3. This CDR3 region has 13 residues. The CDR3: CASSLTSGYEQYF. In nucleotides, the CDR3 is TGTGCCAGCAGTCTCACTAGCGGCTACGAGCAGTACTTC.

The chain has TRBV7-9 and TRBJ1-2; TRBD1 matches at 7 bases. Trimming cost V 1 base and J 0 bases; bases outside gene matches: 2. The CDR3 contains 15 residues. Germline V lookup: CDR1 SEHNR, CDR2 FQNEAQ (reference sequence). CDR3 nucleotide sequence: TGTGCCAGCAGCTTAGGGGGACAGCCTAACTATGGCTACACCTTC. Protein: CASSLGGQPNYGYTF.

This chain uses TRBV7-9 with TRBJ2-1, with TRBD2 identical over 8 bases. Looked up from germline, CDR1 is SEHNR and CDR2 is FQNEAQ (reference sequence). The trim removed 5 bases at V and 3 bases at J, leaving 9 bases unmatched. The CDR3 is 16 residues long. Here the CDR3 DNA reads TGTGCCAGCAGCCCATTAGCGGGACCTTTCTACAATGAGCAGTTCTTC. Its translation is CASSPLAGPFYNEQFF.

This rearrangement joins TRBV11-2 to TRBJ2-5, with a weak D call TRBD2 (5 bases). CDR3 length equals 13 residues. Trimming cost V 1 base and J 3 bases, with 6 bases left between them. From germline, CDR1 is SGHAT and CDR2 FQNNGV. The CDR3 bases are TGTGCCAGCAGCTTAGGGGAGAAAGAGACCCAGTACTTC. Translating it yields CASSLGEKETQYF.

This chain joins TRBV11-2 and TRBJ2-1, with 9 nucleotides matching TRBD2. CDR1 and CDR2 from the germline V gene are SGHAT and FQNNGV. The CDR3 totals 15 residues. V was pared by 5 bases and J by 5 bases, with 7 bases of the junction left unmatched. For the CDR3, the DNA is TGTGCCAGCAGCGCCCGCCTAGCGGGGAACAATGAGCAGTTCTTC. Translation gives CASSARLAGNNEQFF.

The chain is built from TRBV30 and TRBJ2-3, with D perhaps matching TRBD2 (7 bases). The length of the CDR3 is 14 residues. V was pared by 0 bases and J by 9 bases, with 16 bases between. Per the germline V gene, CDR1 is GTSNPN and CDR2 is SVGIG (reference sequence). The CDR3 sequence is CAWSVGGAGVTQYF. CDR3 in DNA: TGTGCCTGGAGTGTAGGGGGGGCTGGTGTGACGCAGTATTTT.

The rearrangement joins TRBV18 to TRBJ2-6; 12 positions match TRBD1. The V segment lost 6 bases and the J segment 0 bases; nucleotides outside the gene matches: 6. The germline CDR1 and CDR2 sequences are KGHSH and LQKENI. This CDR3 spans 18 amino acids. The DNA for the CDR3 is TGTGCCAGCTCTCCCGGGACAGGGGGCTCCTCTGGGGCCAACGTCCTGACTTTC. This translates into CASSPGTGGSSGANVLTF.

In nucleotides, the CDR3 is TGTGCCAGCAGCCATCATGGCGGGATGGAAGCCAAAAACATTCAGTACTTC. Its translation is CASSHHGGMEAKNIQYF. The chain combines TRBV14 with TRBJ2-4; tentative D call: TRBD2 (6 bases). The CDR3 length is 17 residues. Trimming removed 3 bases from V and 0 bases from J, with 15 bases in between. The germline V gene encodes CDR1 SGHDN and CDR2 FVKESK.

The chain is built from TRBV7-3 and TRBJ2-1; 7 bases map to TRBD2. Germline assignment: CDR1 SGHTA and CDR2 FQGTGA. CDR3 length: 16 residues. V shed 5 bases and J 0 bases; nucleotides not matched to a gene: 7. The DNA for the CDR3 is TGTGCCAGCAGCGTTAGCGGGCCGAGCTCCTACAATGAGCAGTTCTTC. Protein: CASSVSGPSSYNEQFF.

The chain carries TRBV6-5 and TRBJ1-5; D is ambiguous. V was clipped by 7 bases and J by 0 bases, with 10 bases between them. The CDR3 consists of 14 residues. Germline values: CDR1 MNHEY, CDR2 SVGAGI. CDR3 in amino acids: CASIQAFSNQPQHF. The CDR3 DNA follows: TGTGCCAGCATTCAGGCTTTTAGCAATCAGCCCCAGCATTTT.

This chain uses TRBV19 with TRBJ1-4; no firm D call. The CDR3 sequence is 13 residues long. Trimming cost V 4 bases and J 15 bases, with 18 bases left between them. CDR1 and CDR2 from the germline V gene are LNHDA and SQIVND (reference sequence). CDR3 in amino acids: CASSTGLEGRMFF. The CDR3 coding sequence is TGTGCCAGTAGTACCGGACTTGAAGGAAGGATGTTTTTT.

CDR3 protein: CASSLTRLAGVREGIQYF. CDR3 nucleotides: TGTGCCAGCAGCTTAACGCGGCTAGCGGGAGTTCGAGAGGGCATTCAGTACTTC. The chain links TRBV7-3 to TRBJ2-4; 10 nucleotides align to TRBD2. Trimming took 0 bases from V and 9 from J; bases not matched to a gene: 14. This CDR3 contains 18 residues. Germline assignment: CDR1 SGHTA and CDR2 FQGTGA. The full variable domain, rest sourced from reference TRBV7-3 and TRBJ2-4, is GAGVSQTPSNKVTEKGKYVELRCDPISGHTALYWYRQSLGQGPEFLIYFQGTGAADDSGLPNDRFFAVRPEGSVSTLKIQRTERGDSAVYLCASSLTRLAGVREGIQYFGAGTRLSVL.

The chain joins TRBV3-1 (or the pseudogene TRBV3-2) to TRBJ2-3; 10 bases match TRBD1. V shed 4 bases and J 8 bases; nucleotides not matched to a gene: 21. Germline V gene sequence: CDR1 LGHDT, CDR2 YNNKEL (reference sequence). The CDR3 extends over 19 amino acids. The CDR3 here is CASSPRVFLTGTGEGTQYF. In DNA form, the CDR3 reads TGTGCCAGCAGCCCAAGGGTCTTTCTGACGGGGACAGGGGAAGGTACGCAGTATTTT.

The V call is TRBV19, the J call TRBJ2-3, with TRBD2 matching over 7 bases. CDR3 size: 15 residues. Germline V lookup: CDR1 LNHDA, CDR2 SQIVND (reference sequence). J lost 2 bases, V lost 2 bases, and 4 bases had no gene match. The CDR3 nucleotides read TGTGCCAGTAGTATACCGGGAGGACCCACAGATACGCAGTATTTT. Encoded protein: CASSIPGGPTDTQYF.

The genes are TRBV6-1 and TRBJ1-1; tentatively, D is TRBD1 (5 bases). The germline V gene encodes CDR1 MNHNS and CDR2 SASEGT. V was cut by 1 base and J by 9 bases, with 12 bases left in between. The CDR3 has 13 residues. The CDR3 loop reads CASSEVTKGKAFF. In DNA form, the CDR3 reads TGTGCCAGCAGTGAAGTTACAAAGGGGAAAGCTTTCTTT.

This clone was seen just once. V usage is TRBV3-1 (or the pseudogene TRBV3-2) and J usage is TRBJ2-1, with TRBD1 identical over 9 bases. This CDR3 is 13 amino acids long. CDR1 is LGHDT, CDR2 YNNKEL, per germline (reference sequence). Unmatched junction bases numbered 7, after V lost 8 bases and J lost 8 bases. DNA of the CDR3: TGTGCCAGCGGGACAGGGTCTGTGGATGAGCAGTTCTTC. Protein sequence: CASGTGSVDEQFF.

This chain joins TRBV28 and TRBJ1-5; TRBD1 aligns across 8 bases. V shed 6 bases, J shed 3 bases, and the junction held 4 bases outside the gene matches. The germline CDR1 and CDR2 sequences are MDHEN and SYDVKM. The CDR3 loop spans 14 amino acids. Here the CDR3 reads CASRRTGPNQPQHF. The CDR3 DNA reads TGTGCCAGCAGGAGGACAGGGCCCAATCAGCCCCAGCATTTT.

CDR3 sequence: CASSPGGGTIQETQYF. CDR3 DNA: TGTGCCAGCAGCCCAGGGGGCGGAACGATTCAAGAGACCCAGTACTTC. The V gene is TRBV11-3, the J gene TRBJ2-5; 8 bases are a match to TRBD1. The germline gives CDR1 SGHNT, CDR2 YENEEA. There are 16 residues in the CDR3. V lost 5 bases, J lost 2 bases, and 10 bases stayed unmatched.

V is TRBV6-1 and J is TRBJ2-1; possibly TRBD2 for D (5 bases). The CDR3 has 14 amino acids. V was shortened by 2 bases and J by 4 bases, with 9 bases between the two germline ends. CDR1 is MNHNS, CDR2 SASEGT, per germline. This CDR3 is CASSESGRYNEQFF. In DNA form, the CDR3 reads TGTGCCAGCAGTGAAAGCGGCAGATACAATGAGCAGTTCTTC.

V usage is TRBV28 and J usage is TRBJ2-3, with 7 bases that match TRBD2. J lost 3 bases, V lost 2 bases, and 14 bases had no gene match. CDR3 size: 18 residues. Germline V gene lookup returns CDR1 MDHEN and CDR2 SYDVKM. CDR3 protein: CASSLDAGAGRRTDTQYF. CDR3 in DNA: TGTGCCAGCAGTTTAGATGCGGGAGCCGGCAGACGGACAGATACGCAGTATTTT.

The V call is TRBV19, the J call TRBJ2-2; 7 nucleotides align to TRBD1. Trimming took 5 bases from V and 4 from J; bases not matched to a gene: 7. CDR3 length: 15 residues. CDR1 is LNHDA, CDR2 SQIVND, per germline (reference sequence). The CDR3 bases are TGTGCCAGTAGTCATGACAGGGAGTCCACCGGGGAGCTGTTTTTT. Encoded protein: CASSHDRESTGELFF. The full variable domain, with the rest looked up from reference TRBV19 and TRBJ2-2, is DGGITQSPKYLFRKEGQNVTLSCEQNLNHDAMYWYRQDPGQGLRLIYYSQIVNDFQKGDIAEGYSVSREKKESFPLTVTSAQKNPTAFYLCASSHDRESTGELFFGEGSRLTVL.

This clone was detected only a few times. The rearrangement links TRBV6-5 to TRBJ2-1; 12 positions agree with TRBD2. The germline gives CDR1 MNHEY, CDR2 SVGAGI. With 6 bases clipped from V and 9 bases from J, the junction kept 6 bases outside the gene matches. There are 14 residues in the CDR3. CDR3 bases: TGTGCCAGCAGGTCTAGCGGGAGGGTCGCTGAGCAGTTCTTC. This translates into CASRSSGRVAEQFF.

There are a few counts of this clone. V usage is TRBV19 and J usage is TRBJ2-7; 9 bases align to TRBD2. Trimming at V came to 6 bases and at J to 3 bases, leaving 6 bases not matched to a gene. CDR1 LNHDA and CDR2 SQIVND come from the germline V gene (reference sequence). CDR3 length: 14 residues. CDR3 coding DNA: TGTGCCAGTAGGACGCGGGAGGGAATCTACGAGCAGTACTTC. Residues: CASRTREGIYEQYF.

The genes are TRBV11-2 and TRBJ1-2; 7 bases agree with TRBD1. J gave up 5 bases and V 6 bases, and 3 bases lay outside the gene matches. This CDR3 region has 12 residues. The germline V gene encodes CDR1 SGHAT and CDR2 FQNNGV. DNA of the CDR3: TGTGCCAGCAGAGGGGGCGGTTATGGCTACACCTTC. It is translated as CASRGGGYGYTF.